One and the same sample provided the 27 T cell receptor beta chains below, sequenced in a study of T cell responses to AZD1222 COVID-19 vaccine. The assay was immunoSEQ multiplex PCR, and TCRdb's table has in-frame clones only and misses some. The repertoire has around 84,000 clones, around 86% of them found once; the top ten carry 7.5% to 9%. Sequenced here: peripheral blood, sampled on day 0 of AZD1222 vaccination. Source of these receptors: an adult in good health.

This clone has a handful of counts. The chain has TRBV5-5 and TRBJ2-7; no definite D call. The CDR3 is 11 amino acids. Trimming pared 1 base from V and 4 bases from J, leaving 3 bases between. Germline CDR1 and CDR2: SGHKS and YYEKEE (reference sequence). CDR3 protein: CASSLKYEQYF. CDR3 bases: TGTGCCAGCAGCTTGAAGTACGAGCAGTACTTC. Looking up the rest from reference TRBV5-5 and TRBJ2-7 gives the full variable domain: DAGVTQSPTHLIKTRGQQVTLRCSPISGHKSVSWYQQVLGQGPQFIFQYYEKEERGRGNFPDRFSARQFPNYSSELNVNALLLGDSALYLCASSLKYEQYFGPGTRLTVT.

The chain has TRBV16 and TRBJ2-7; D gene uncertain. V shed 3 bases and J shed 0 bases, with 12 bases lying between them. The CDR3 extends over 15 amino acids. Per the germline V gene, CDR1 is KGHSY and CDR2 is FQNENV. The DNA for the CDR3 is TGTGCCAGCAGCCAGTTACCGGTCAGCTCCTACGAGCAGTACTTC. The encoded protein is CASSQLPVSSYEQYF.

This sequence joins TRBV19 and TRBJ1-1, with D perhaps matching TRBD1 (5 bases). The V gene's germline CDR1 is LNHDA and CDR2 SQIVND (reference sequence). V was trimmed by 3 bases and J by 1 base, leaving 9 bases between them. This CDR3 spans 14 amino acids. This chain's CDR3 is CASSMYRPNTEAFF. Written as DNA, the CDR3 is TGTGCCAGTAGTATGTACAGGCCGAACACTGAAGCTTTCTTT. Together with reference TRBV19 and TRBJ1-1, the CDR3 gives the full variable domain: DGGITQSPKYLFRKEGQNVTLSCEQNLNHDAMYWYRQDPGQGLRLIYYSQIVNDFQKGDIAEGYSVSREKKESFPLTVTSAQKNPTAFYLCASSMYRPNTEAFFGQGTRLTVV.

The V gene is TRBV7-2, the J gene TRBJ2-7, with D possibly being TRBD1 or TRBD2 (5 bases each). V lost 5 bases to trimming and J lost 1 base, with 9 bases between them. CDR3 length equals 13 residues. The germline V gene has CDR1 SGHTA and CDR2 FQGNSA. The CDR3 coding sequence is TGTGCCAGCAGCGTCAGGGAGTCCTACGAGCAGTACTTC. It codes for CASSVRESYEQYF.

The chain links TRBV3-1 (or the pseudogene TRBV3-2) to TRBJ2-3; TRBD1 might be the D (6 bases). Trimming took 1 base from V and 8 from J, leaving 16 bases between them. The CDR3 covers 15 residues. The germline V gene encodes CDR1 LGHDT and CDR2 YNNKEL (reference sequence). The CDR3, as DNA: TGTGCCAGCAGCCAAGCGCCAGCGGTACAGGGTACGCAGTATTTT. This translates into CASSQAPAVQGTQYF.

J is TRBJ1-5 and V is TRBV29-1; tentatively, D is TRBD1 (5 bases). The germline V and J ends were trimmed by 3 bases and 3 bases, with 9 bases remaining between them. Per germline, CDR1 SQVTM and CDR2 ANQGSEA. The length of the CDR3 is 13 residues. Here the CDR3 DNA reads TGCAGCGTTGAGGAGGGGTACAATCAGCCCCAGCATTTT. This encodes CSVEEGYNQPQHF. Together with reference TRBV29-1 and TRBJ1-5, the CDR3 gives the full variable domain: SAVISQKPSRDICQRGTSLTIQCQVDSQVTMMFWYRQQPGQSLTLIATANQGSEATYESGFVIDKFPISRPNLTFSTLTVSNMSPEDSSIYLCSVEEGYNQPQHFGDGTRLSIL.

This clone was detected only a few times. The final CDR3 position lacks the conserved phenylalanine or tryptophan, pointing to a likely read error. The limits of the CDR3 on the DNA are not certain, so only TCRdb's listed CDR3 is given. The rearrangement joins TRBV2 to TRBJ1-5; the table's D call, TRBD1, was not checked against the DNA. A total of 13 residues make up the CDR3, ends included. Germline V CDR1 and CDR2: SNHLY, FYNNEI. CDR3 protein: CASSRPGQGVHWK.

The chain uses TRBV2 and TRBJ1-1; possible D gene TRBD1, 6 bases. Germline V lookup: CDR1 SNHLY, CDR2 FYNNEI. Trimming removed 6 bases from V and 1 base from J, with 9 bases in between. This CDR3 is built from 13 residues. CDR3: CASSSTGNTEAFF. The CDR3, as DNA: TGTGCCAGCAGCTCGACAGGGAACACTGAAGCTTTCTTT.

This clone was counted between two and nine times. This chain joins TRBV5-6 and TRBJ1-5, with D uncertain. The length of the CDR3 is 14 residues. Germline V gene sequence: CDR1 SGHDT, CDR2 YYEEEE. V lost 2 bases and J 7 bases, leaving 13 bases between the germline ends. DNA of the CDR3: TGTGCCAGCAGCTTCTCTCGACTGGCCCAGCCCCAGCATTTT. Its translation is CASSFSRLAQPQHF.

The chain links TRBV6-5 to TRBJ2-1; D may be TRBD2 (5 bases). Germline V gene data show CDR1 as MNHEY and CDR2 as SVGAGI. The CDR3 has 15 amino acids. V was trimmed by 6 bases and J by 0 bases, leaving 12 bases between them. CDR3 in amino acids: CASREEISSYNEQFF. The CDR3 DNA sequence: TGTGCCAGCAGGGAGGAGATCAGCTCCTACAATGAGCAGTTCTTC.

The CDR3 region is CASSLTGGATEAFF. The CDR3 bases are TGTGCCAGCAGCTTAACCGGGGGGGCCACTGAAGCTTTCTTT. The chain couples TRBV7-3 to TRBJ1-1; D possibly corresponds to TRBD1 (6 bases). Deletions cut 0 bases from V and 4 bases from J, with 9 bases between. The CDR3 is made up of 14 amino acids. Germline-derived CDR1 and CDR2 are SGHTA and FQGTGA.

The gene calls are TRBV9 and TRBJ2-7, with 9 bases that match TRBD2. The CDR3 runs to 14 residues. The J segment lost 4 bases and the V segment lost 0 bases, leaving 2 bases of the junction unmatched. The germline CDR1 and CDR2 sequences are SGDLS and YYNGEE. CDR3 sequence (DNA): TGTGCCAGCAGCGTAGGTAGCGGGGGTTACGAGCAGTACTTC. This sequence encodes CASSVGSGGYEQYF.

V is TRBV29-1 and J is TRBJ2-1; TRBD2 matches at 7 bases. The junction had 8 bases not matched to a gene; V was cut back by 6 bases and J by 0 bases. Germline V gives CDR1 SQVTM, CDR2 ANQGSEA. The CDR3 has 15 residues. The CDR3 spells CSVWGAGSSYNEQFF. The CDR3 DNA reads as TGCAGCGTCTGGGGAGCGGGAAGCTCCTACAATGAGCAGTTCTTC.

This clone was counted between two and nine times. CDR3 bases: TGTGCCAGCAGCTTAGATGGTGGGAGTCCCGAAGCTTTCTTT. As protein: CASSLDGGSPEAFF. The V gene is TRBV11-3, the J gene TRBJ1-1, with no clear D. Germline lookup yields CDR1 SGHNT and CDR2 YENEEA. The CDR3 spans 14 residues. Trimming shortened V by 0 bases and J by 8 bases, and 13 bases separated the two germline ends.

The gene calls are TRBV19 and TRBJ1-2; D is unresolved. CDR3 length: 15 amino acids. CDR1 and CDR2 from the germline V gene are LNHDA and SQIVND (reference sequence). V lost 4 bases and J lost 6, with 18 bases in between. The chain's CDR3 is CASSTFISGTDGYTF. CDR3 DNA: TGTGCCAGTAGTACGTTTATCAGCGGTACGGATGGCTACACCTTC. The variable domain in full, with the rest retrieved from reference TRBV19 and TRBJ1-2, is DGGITQSPKYLFRKEGQNVTLSCEQNLNHDAMYWYRQDPGQGLRLIYYSQIVNDFQKGDIAEGYSVSREKKESFPLTVTSAQKNPTAFYLCASSTFISGTDGYTFGSGTRLTVV.

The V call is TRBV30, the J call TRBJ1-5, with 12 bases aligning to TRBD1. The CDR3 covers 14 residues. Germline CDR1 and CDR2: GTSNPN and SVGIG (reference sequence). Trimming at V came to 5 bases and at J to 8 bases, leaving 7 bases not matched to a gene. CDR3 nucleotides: TGTGCCTGGGCCGGGACAGGGGGCTCGAAGCCCCAGCATTTT. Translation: CAWAGTGGSKPQHF.

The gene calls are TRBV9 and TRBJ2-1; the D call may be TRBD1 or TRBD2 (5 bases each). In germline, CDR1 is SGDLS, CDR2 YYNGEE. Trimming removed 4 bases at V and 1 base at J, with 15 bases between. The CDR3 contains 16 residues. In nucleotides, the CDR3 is TGTGCCAGCAGCTACTTGTCAGGGAGATCCTACAATGAGCAGTTCTTC. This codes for CASSYLSGRSYNEQFF. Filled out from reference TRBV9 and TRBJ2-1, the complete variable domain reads DSGVTQTPKHLITATGQRVTLRCSPRSGDLSVYWYQQSLDQGLQFLIQYYNGEERAKGNILERFSAQQFPDLHSELNLSSLELGDSALYFCASSYLSGRSYNEQFFGPGTRLTVL.

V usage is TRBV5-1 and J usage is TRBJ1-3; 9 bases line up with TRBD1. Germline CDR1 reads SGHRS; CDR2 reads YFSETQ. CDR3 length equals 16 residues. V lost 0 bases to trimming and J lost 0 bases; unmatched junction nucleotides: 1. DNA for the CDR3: TGCGCCAGCAGCTTGGAGGGACAGGGCTCTGGAAACACCATATATTTT. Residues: CASSLEGQGSGNTIYF.

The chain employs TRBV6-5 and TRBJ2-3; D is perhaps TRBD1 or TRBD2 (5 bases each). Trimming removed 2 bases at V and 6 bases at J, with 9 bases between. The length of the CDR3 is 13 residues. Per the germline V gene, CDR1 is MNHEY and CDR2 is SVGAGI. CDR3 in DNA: TGTGCCAGCAGTTACCGCTGGGGGGATACGCAGTATTTT. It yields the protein CASSYRWGDTQYF.

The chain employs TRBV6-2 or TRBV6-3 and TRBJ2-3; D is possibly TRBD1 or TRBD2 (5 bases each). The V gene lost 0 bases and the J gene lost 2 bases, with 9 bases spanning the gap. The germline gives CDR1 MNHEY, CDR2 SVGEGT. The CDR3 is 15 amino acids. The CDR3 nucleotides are TGTGCCAGCAGTTACTCCGGGACCAACACAGATACGCAGTATTTT. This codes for CASSYSGTNTDTQYF.

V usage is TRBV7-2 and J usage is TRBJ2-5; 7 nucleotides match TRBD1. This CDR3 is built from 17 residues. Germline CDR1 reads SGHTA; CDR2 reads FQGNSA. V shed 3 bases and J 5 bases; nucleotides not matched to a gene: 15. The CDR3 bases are TGTGCCAGCAGCTTTTTAATGGACAGGAACCCTCGGGAGACCCAGTACTTC. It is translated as CASSFLMDRNPRETQYF.

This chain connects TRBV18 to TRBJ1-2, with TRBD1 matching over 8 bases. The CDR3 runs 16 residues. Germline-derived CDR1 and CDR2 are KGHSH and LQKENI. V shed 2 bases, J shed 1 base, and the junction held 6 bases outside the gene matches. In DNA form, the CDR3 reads TGTGCCAGCTCACCAAGTTTGGGACAGGATAACTATGGCTACACCTTC. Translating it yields CASSPSLGQDNYGYTF.

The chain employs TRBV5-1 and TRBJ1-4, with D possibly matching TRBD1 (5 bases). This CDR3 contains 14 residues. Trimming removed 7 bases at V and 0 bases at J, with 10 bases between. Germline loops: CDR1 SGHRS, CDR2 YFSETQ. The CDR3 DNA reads TGCGCCAGCCACTGGGGCGCAACTAATGAAAAACTGTTTTTT. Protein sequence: CASHWGATNEKLFF.

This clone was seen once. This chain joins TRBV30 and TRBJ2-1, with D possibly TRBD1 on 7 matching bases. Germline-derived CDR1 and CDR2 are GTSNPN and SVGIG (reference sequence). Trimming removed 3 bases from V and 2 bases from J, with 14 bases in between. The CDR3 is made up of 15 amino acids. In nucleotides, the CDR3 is TGTGCCTGGAGGGTCAGGGGGGTAACCTACAATGAGCAGTTCTTC. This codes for CAWRVRGVTYNEQFF.

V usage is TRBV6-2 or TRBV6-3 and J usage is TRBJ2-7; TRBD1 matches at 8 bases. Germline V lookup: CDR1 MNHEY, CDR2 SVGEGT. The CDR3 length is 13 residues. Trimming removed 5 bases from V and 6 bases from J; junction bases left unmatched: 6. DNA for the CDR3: TGTGCCAGCAGTGACGGACAGGGACTCGAGCAGTACTTC. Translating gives CASSDGQGLEQYF.

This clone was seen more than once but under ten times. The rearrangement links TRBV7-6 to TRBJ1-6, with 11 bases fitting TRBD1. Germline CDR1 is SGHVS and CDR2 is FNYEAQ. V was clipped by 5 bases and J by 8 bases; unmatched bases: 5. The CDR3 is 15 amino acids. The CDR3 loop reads CASSPGQGADSPLHF. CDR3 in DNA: TGTGCCAGCAGCCCCGGACAGGGGGCGGATTCACCCCTCCACTTT.

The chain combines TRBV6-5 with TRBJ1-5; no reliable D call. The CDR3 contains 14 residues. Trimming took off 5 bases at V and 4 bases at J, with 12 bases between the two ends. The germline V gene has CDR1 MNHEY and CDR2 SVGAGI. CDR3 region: CASSPSGGNQPQHF. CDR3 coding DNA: TGTGCCAGCAGTCCCTCTGGAGGGAATCAGCCCCAGCATTTT.